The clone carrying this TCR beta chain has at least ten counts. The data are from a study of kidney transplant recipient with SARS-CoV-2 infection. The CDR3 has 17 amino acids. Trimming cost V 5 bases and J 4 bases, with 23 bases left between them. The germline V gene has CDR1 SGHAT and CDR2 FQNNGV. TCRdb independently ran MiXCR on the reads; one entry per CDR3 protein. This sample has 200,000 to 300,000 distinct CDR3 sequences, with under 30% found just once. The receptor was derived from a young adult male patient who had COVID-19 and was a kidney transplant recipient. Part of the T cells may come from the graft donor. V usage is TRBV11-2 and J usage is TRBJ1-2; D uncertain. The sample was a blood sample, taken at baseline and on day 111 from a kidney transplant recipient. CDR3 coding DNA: TGTGCCAGCAGCATTGATAAAACAAGCAGAAAGACCTATGGCTACACCTTC. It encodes CASSIDKTSRKTYGYTF.